The 27 T cell receptor beta chains presented below share a single source sample, sequenced in a study of shared clonotypes between healthy human individuals. Sequenced by immunoSEQ multiplex PCR; TCRdb stores in-frame clones only, minus some. Among roughly 500,000 clones listed, around 80% were seen once. The sequencing sample was made of PBMCs. These receptors were collected from a woman in her 40s in good health. Some clones in this sample may be carry-over from other donors' samples.

The rearrangement uses TRBV30 and TRBJ2-5; D may be TRBD1 or TRBD2 (5 bases each). CDR1 is GTSNPN, CDR2 SVGIG, per germline (reference sequence). Trimming shortened V by 4 bases and J by 5 bases, and 14 bases separated the two germline ends. This CDR3 has 13 residues. CDR3 nucleotides: TGTGCCTGGAACAGGCCCGAGGGGGAGACCCAGTACTTC. Translation gives CAWNRPEGETQYF.

The rearrangement uses TRBV27 and TRBJ2-1, with D maybe TRBD1 (6 bases). Looked up from germline, CDR1 is MNHEY and CDR2 is SMNVEV (reference sequence). This CDR3 has 15 residues. V was pared by 7 bases and J by 0 bases, with 13 bases between. The CDR3 region has the DNA TGTGCCAGCACCCCCCTAGGGGGCTCCTACAATGAGCAGTTCTTC. The encoded protein is CASTPLGGSYNEQFF.

This sequence joins TRBV19 and TRBJ1-1; D gene uncertain. V was shortened by 6 bases and J by 4 bases, with 15 bases between the two germline ends. The CDR3 runs 14 residues. The V gene's germline CDR1 is LNHDA and CDR2 SQIVND (reference sequence). CDR3 region: CASRQRGSGTEAFF. The DNA of the CDR3 is TGTGCCAGTAGGCAACGAGGGAGTGGCACTGAAGCTTTCTTT.

The genes are TRBV5-1 and TRBJ2-1, with D possibly TRBD2 on 6 matching bases. With 4 bases removed from V and 4 bases from J, the gap between germline ends came to 18 bases. The CDR3 is 16 residues long. Germline lookup yields CDR1 SGHRS and CDR2 YFSETQ. This CDR3 is CASSRAGGKAYNEQFF. The DNA of the CDR3 is TGCGCCAGCAGCCGAGCGGGCGGGAAAGCTTACAATGAGCAGTTCTTC.

The chain combines TRBV11-3 with TRBJ2-7; perhaps TRBD1 as D (5 bases). Per germline, CDR1 SGHNT and CDR2 YENEEA. The CDR3 totals 15 residues. V was pared by 1 base and J by 2 bases, with 12 bases between. DNA of the CDR3: TGTGCCAGCAGCTTAGGGTCAGGGCGGACCTACGAGCAGTACTTC. Translated: CASSLGSGRTYEQYF.

The chain carries TRBV6-5 and TRBJ1-5; TRBD1 is a possible D gene (5 bases). V was pared by 4 bases and J by 7 bases, with 14 bases between. This CDR3 has 14 amino acids. Germline V gene data show CDR1 as MNHEY and CDR2 as SVGAGI. CDR3 in DNA: TGTGCCAGCAGTTTCCGTCTGGGGCAGCAGCCCCAGCATTTT. This codes for CASSFRLGQQPQHF.

The V and J genes are TRBV11-2 and TRBJ1-2; D is unclear. The CDR3 covers 12 residues. Germline CDR1 and CDR2: SGHAT and FQNNGV. V was pared by 4 bases and J by 4 bases, with 7 bases between. The CDR3: CASSYSLYGYTF. The CDR3 DNA follows: TGTGCCAGCAGCTACAGCCTCTATGGCTACACCTTC. The variable domain in full, completed from reference TRBV11-2 and TRBJ1-2, reads EAGVAQSPRYKIIEKRQSVAFWCNPISGHATLYWYQQILGQGPKLLIQFQNNGVVDDSQLPKDRFSAERLKGVDSTLKIQPAKLEDSAVYLCASSYSLYGYTFGSGTRLTVV.

The rearrangement joins TRBV11-1 to TRBJ2-7; D remains ambiguous. Germline-derived CDR1 and CDR2 are SGHAT and FQDESV (reference sequence). CDR3 length equals 12 residues. Deletions cut 5 bases from V and 2 bases from J, with 7 bases between. DNA for the CDR3: TGTGCCAGCAGCCAAGACACCTACGAGCAGTACTTC. Translating gives CASSQDTYEQYF.

The V gene is TRBV6-5, the J gene TRBJ2-3; 11 nucleotides line up with TRBD2. V lost 9 bases to trimming and J lost 6 bases; unmatched junction nucleotides: 8. This CDR3 has 14 amino acids. Germline values: CDR1 MNHEY, CDR2 SVGAGI. CDR3 residues: CASSGRAFVDTQYF. CDR3 in DNA: TGTGCCAGTAGCGGGAGGGCCTTTGTTGATACGCAGTATTTT.

The chain employs TRBV5-4 and TRBJ2-7; a possible D gene is TRBD1 (5 bases). V lost 4 bases and J 0 bases, leaving 11 bases between the germline ends. This CDR3 has 14 amino acids. The germline V gene encodes CDR1 SGHNT and CDR2 YYREEE (reference sequence). CDR3 sequence: CASSADRASYEQYF. CDR3 nucleotides: TGTGCCAGCAGCGCAGACAGAGCCTCCTACGAGCAGTACTTC.

The genes are TRBV11-3 and TRBJ2-1, with a possible D match to TRBD2 (6 bases). CDR1 is SGHNT and CDR2 is YENEEA in the germline V gene. The CDR3 totals 15 residues. V gave up 1 base and J gave up 2 bases, with 9 bases separating them. CDR3 sequence reads: CASSLGRDAYNEQFF. The DNA for the CDR3 is TGTGCCAGCAGCTTAGGGCGGGACGCCTACAATGAGCAGTTCTTC.

This chain uses TRBV18 with TRBJ2-7; D ambiguous. Looked up from germline, CDR1 is KGHSH and CDR2 is LQKENI. This CDR3 spans 17 amino acids. V was trimmed by 3 bases and J by 5 bases, leaving 23 bases between them. Written as DNA, the CDR3 is TGTGCCAGCTCACCCCAACACAACCGACTCCCCCGGAACGAGCAGTACTTC. The encoded protein is CASSPQHNRLPRNEQYF.

V and J are TRBV5-1 and TRBJ2-6; 8 nucleotides line up with TRBD1. The CDR3 has 19 residues. Per germline, CDR1 SGHRS and CDR2 YFSETQ. J was trimmed by 4 bases and V by 4 bases; bases with no gene match: 16. The CDR3 loop is CASSPGRPGGASGANVLTF. DNA for the CDR3: TGCGCCAGCAGCCCCGGTAGGCCAGGGGGCGCATCAGGGGCCAACGTCCTGACTTTC.

J is TRBJ1-4 and V is TRBV18; 8 nucleotides agree with TRBD1. CDR1 KGHSH and CDR2 LQKENI come from the germline V gene. The V and J ends lost 6 bases and 8 bases, in that order; junction bases with no gene match: 5. The CDR3 consists of 13 residues. This chain's CDR3 is CASSKDREEKLFF. The CDR3 DNA reads as TGTGCCAGCTCTAAGGACAGGGAGGAAAAACTGTTTTTT.

In this sample, this clone turned up once. The chain employs TRBV19 and TRBJ1-2, with TRBD1 identical over 7 bases. The CDR3 consists of 14 residues. Germline CDR1 and CDR2: LNHDA and SQIVND (reference sequence). With V trimmed by 4 bases and J by 7 bases, 9 bases remained unmatched. CDR3 protein: CASSTTQGQVGYTF. Here the CDR3 DNA reads TGTGCCAGTAGTACTACTCAAGGACAGGTTGGCTACACCTTC.

This clone was observed a handful of times. The chain joins TRBV9 to TRBJ2-1; 11 bases agree with TRBD2. Unmatched junction bases numbered 7, after V lost 0 bases and J lost 8 bases. The germline CDR1 and CDR2 sequences are SGDLS and YYNGEE. The CDR3 sequence is 16 residues long. This CDR3 reads CASSVELAGGQDEQFF. CDR3 nucleotides: TGTGCCAGCAGCGTAGAGTTAGCGGGAGGGCAGGATGAGCAGTTCTTC.

The chain is built from TRBV7-9 and TRBJ2-5; 7 bases are shared with TRBD2. Trimming cost V 8 bases and J 5 bases; bases outside gene matches: 11. Germline V CDR1 and CDR2: SEHNR, FQNEAQ (reference sequence). This CDR3 has 14 amino acids. CDR3: CASLSGGSWETQYF. CDR3 bases: TGTGCCAGCCTATCGGGCGGGAGTTGGGAGACCCAGTACTTC.

V gene TRBV5-1 combines with J gene TRBJ1-4; no definite D call. The germline V gene has CDR1 SGHRS and CDR2 YFSETQ. This CDR3 spans 12 amino acids. Trimming removed 4 bases from V and 5 bases from J, with 6 bases in between. CDR3 in amino acids: CASSHGNEKLFF. The CDR3 DNA is TGCGCCAGCAGCCACGGGAATGAAAAACTGTTTTTT.

The rearrangement uses TRBV5-1 and TRBJ2-1; TRBD2 matches 8 bases. The germline CDR1 and CDR2 sequences are SGHRS and YFSETQ. The CDR3 runs 15 residues. V shed 0 bases, J shed 5 bases, and the junction held 4 bases outside the gene matches. The CDR3 bases are TGCGCCAGCAGCTTGGGACTAGCGAGCGACAATGAGCAGTTCTTC. This gives the protein CASSLGLASDNEQFF.

V and J are TRBV30 and TRBJ2-1, with 7 nucleotides matching TRBD1. The CDR3 has 16 residues. Germline trimming cut 2 bases from V and 2 bases from J; bases unmatched to any gene: 9. Germline lookup yields CDR1 GTSNPN and CDR2 SVGIG (reference sequence). Here the CDR3 DNA reads TGTGCCTGGAGTCCCCTCCGGGGACAGCCCTACAATGAGCAGTTCTTC. The encoded protein is CAWSPLRGQPYNEQFF.

The chain links TRBV6-6 to TRBJ2-7; unclear D gene. The CDR3 spans 15 residues. Between the trimmed V and J ends, which lost 2 bases and 0 bases, there was a span of 11 bases. In germline, CDR1 is MNHNY, CDR2 SVGAGI (reference sequence). The CDR3 DNA follows: TGTGCCAGCAGTTACGGAAGAGCCCGCTCCTACGAGCAGTACTTC. Translation: CASSYGRARSYEQYF.

The genes are TRBV5-5 and TRBJ2-6; D gene unclear. The CDR3 is 13 residues long. Deletions cut 4 bases from V and 2 bases from J, with 4 bases between. Germline assignment: CDR1 SGHKS and CDR2 YYEKEE (reference sequence). CDR3 sequence (DNA): TGTGCCAGCAGCGAACCTGGGGCCAACGTCCTGACTTTC. Its translation is CASSEPGANVLTF.

V gene TRBV29-1 combines with J gene TRBJ2-5; D gene ambiguous. The germline gives CDR1 SQVTM, CDR2 ANQGSEA. The CDR3 spans 11 residues. The V gene lost 5 bases and the J gene lost 2 bases, with 6 bases spanning the gap. CDR3 amino acids: CSVWIQETQYF. Written as DNA, the CDR3 is TGCAGCGTTTGGATACAAGAGACCCAGTACTTC.

The V and J genes are TRBV7-2 and TRBJ2-5; 11 nucleotides match TRBD2. The J call may be in error: the DNA end matches TRBJ2-7 better. In germline, CDR1 is SGHTA, CDR2 FQGNSA. The CDR3 has 17 residues. In DNA form, the CDR3 reads TGTGCCAGCAGCAAGCGGGGGGGACTAGCGGTAACCTACGAGCAGTACTTC. Translated: CASSKRGGLAVTYEQYF.

The J gene is TRBJ2-7, the V gene TRBV30; a weak D match, TRBD2 (5 bases). Germline CDR1 reads GTSNPN; CDR2 reads SVGIG (reference sequence). V was pared by 5 bases and J by 3 bases, with 5 bases between. The CDR3 is made up of 10 amino acids. The CDR3 here is CAWRDYEQYF. The CDR3 nucleotides read TGTGCCTGGCGGGACTACGAGCAGTACTTC.

The chain has TRBV7-8 and TRBJ1-5; perhaps TRBD1 as D (6 bases). Germline V CDR1 and CDR2: SGHVS, FQNEAQ. V was trimmed by 5 bases and J by 1 base, leaving 15 bases between them. The CDR3 extends over 16 amino acids. CDR3 bases: TGTGCCAGCAGCAGAGTAGGGGGTAAAAGCAATCAGCCCCAGCATTTT. This translates into CASSRVGGKSNQPQHF.

V is TRBV15 and J is TRBJ2-3; 9 bases map to TRBD2. In germline, CDR1 is LNHNV, CDR2 YYDKDF (reference sequence). This CDR3 region has 17 residues. V gave up 0 bases and J gave up 1 base; unmatched junction bases: 5. The CDR3 sequence is CATSRDRGLAGTDTQYF. CDR3 nucleotides: TGTGCCACCAGCAGAGATCGGGGACTAGCTGGCACAGATACGCAGTATTTT.